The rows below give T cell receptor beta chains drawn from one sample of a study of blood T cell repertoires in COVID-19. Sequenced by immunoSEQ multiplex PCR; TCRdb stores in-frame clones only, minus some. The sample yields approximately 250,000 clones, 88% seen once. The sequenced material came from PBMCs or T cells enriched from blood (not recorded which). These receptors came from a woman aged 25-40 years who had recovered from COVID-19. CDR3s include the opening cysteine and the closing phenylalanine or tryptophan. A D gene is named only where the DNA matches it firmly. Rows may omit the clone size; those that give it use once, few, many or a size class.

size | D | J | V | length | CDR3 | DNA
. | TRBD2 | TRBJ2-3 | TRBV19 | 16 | CASSLRPAGVPDTQYF | TGTGCCAGTAGTCTCCGGCCAGCGGGAGTTCCGGATACGCAGTATTTT
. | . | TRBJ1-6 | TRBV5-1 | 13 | CASSLKVDSPLHF | TGCGCCAGCAGCTTGAAAGTAGATTCACCCCTCCACTTT
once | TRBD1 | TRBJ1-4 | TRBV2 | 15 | CASSDRGATNEKLFF | TGTGCCAGCAGTGACAGGGGGGCAACTAATGAAAAACTGTTTTTT
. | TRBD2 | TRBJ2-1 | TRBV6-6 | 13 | CASALAAYNEQFF | TGTGCCAGCGCCCTAGCGGCTTACAATGAGCAGTTCTTC
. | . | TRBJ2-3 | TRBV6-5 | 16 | CASSSGGRRRSDTQYF | TGTGCCAGCAGTTCCGGGGGGCGCCGTAGGTCGGATACGCAGTATTTT
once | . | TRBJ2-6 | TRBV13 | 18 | CASSFWGDRVSGANVLTF | TGTGCCAGCAGCTTTTGGGGGGATAGGGTCTCTGGGGCCAACGTCCTGACTTTC
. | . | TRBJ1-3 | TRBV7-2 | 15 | CASSLVLSSGNTIYF | TGTGCCAGCAGCTTAGTGCTATCCTCTGGAAACACCATATATTTT
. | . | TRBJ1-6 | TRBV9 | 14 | CASSASTHITPLHF | TGTGCCAGCAGCGCCAGTACCCATATTACACCCCTCCACTTT
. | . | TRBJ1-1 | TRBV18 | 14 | CASSQRTVNTEAFF | TGTGCCAGCTCACAACGGACAGTGAACACTGAAGCTTTCTTT
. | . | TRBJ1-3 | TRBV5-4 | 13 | CASSSRSGNTIYF | TGTGCCAGCAGCTCGAGATCTGGAAACACCATATATTTT
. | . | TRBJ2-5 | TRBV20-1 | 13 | CSASLTVQETQYF | TGCAGTGCTAGTTTGACTGTACAAGAGACCCAGTACTTC
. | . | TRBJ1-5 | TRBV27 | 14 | CASSVQGSNQPQHF | TGTGCCAGCAGCGTACAGGGAAGCAATCAGCCCCAGCATTTT
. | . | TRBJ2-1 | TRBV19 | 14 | CASSSGAFHNEQFF | TGTGCCAGTAGTAGCGGGGCCTTCCACAATGAGCAGTTCTTC
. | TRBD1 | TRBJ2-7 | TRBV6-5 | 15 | CASSIGTGGSDEQYF | TGTGCCAGCAGCATAGGGACAGGGGGTAGTGACGAGCAGTACTTC
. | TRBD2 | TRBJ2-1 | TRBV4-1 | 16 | CASSQARLAGGNEQFF | TGCGCCAGCAGCCAAGCGCGTCTAGCGGGAGGGAATGAGCAGTTCTTC
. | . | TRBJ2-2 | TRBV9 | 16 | CASSVRVGARTGELFF | TGTGCCAGCAGCGTCCGTGTAGGGGCGAGGACCGGGGAGCTGTTTTTT
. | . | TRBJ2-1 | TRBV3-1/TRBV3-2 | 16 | CASSQTGGPPPNEQFF | TGTGCCAGCAGCCAGACCGGGGGGCCCCCCCCCAATGAGCAGTTCTTC
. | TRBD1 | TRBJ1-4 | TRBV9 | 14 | CASSVLGGYEKLFF | TGTGCCAGCAGCGTTCTAGGGGGCTATGAAAAACTGTTTTTT
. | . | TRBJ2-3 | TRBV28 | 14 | CASKSGRSGDTQYF | TGTGCCAGCAAGTCGGGGAGGTCTGGGGATACGCAGTATTTT
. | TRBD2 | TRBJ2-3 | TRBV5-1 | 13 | CASSRIGGDTQYF | TGCGCCAGCAGCCGAATCGGGGGGGATACGCAGTATTTT
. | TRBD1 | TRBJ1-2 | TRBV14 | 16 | CASSQLKDRGIYGYTF | TGTGCCAGCAGCCAGCTCAAGGACAGGGGAATCTATGGCTACACCTTC
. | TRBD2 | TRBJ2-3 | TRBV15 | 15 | CATSSVRGSTDTQYF | TGTGCCACCAGCTCCGTGCGGGGGAGCACAGATACGCAGTATTTT
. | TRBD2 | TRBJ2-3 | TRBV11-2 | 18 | CASSLGRFGGRETDTQYF | TGTGCCAGCAGCTTAGGGAGATTTGGCGGGAGGGAAACAGATACGCAGTATTTT
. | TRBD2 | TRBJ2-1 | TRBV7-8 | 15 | CASKGLAVPFDEQFF | TGTGCTTCGAAAGGACTAGCGGTGCCGTTTGATGAGCAGTTCTTC
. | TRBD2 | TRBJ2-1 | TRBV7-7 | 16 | CASSVTGTSGSNEQFF | TGTGCCAGCAGCGTAACCGGGACTAGCGGGAGTAATGAGCAGTTCTTC
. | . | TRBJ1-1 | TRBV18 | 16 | CASSPRQSSVNTEAFF | TGTGCCAGCTCACCAAGACAGTCTTCGGTGAACACTGAAGCTTTCTTT
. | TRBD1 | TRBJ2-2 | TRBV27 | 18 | CASSLIVRTGPGTGELFF | TGTGCCAGCAGTTTAATAGTACGGACAGGGCCGGGCACCGGGGAGCTGTTTTTT
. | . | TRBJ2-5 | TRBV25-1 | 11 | CASSFGPTQYF | TGTGCCAGCAGTTTTGGCCCGACCCAGTACTTC
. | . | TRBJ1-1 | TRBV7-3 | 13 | CASSLGGVPPAFF | TGTGCCAGCAGCTTAGGGGGGGTCCCTCCAGCTTTCTTT
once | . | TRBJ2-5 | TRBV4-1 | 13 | CASSQDYGETQYF | TGCGCCAGCAGCCAAGATTACGGAGAGACCCAGTACTTC
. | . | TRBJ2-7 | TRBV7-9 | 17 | CASSLVFSAGLGYEQYF | TGTGCCAGCAGCTTAGTCTTTTCAGCGGGTTTGGGCTACGAGCAGTACTTC
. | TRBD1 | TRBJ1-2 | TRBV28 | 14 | CASSLAGGGYGYTF | TGTGCCAGCAGTTTAGCAGGGGGCGGTTATGGCTACACCTTC
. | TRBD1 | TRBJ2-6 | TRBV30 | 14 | CAWDRGSGANVLTF | TGTGCCTGGGACAGGGGCTCTGGGGCCAACGTCCTGACTTTC
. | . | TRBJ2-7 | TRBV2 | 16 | CASSEVLTATSYEQYF | TGTGCCAGCAGTGAAGTTCTGACAGCCACCTCCTACGAGCAGTACTTC
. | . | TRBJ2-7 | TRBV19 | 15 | CASSIAPQSLYEQYF | TGTGCCAGTAGTATAGCCCCACAGAGTCTCTACGAGCAGTACTTC
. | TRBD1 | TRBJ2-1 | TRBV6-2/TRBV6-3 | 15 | CASSWPGQGGNEQFF | TGTGCCAGCAGTTGGCCGGGACAGGGGGGTAATGAGCAGTTCTTC
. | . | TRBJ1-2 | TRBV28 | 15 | CASGEMGGRSYGYTF | TGTGCCAGCGGGGAAATGGGGGGGAGGAGCTATGGCTACACCTTC
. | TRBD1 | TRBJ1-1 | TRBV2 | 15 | CASSPGTGGFGEAFF | TGTGCCAGCAGTCCCGGGACAGGGGGCTTTGGTGAAGCTTTCTTT
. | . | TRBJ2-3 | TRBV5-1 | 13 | CASSSSNTDTQYF | TGCGCCAGCAGCTCCTCTAACACAGATACGCAGTATTTT
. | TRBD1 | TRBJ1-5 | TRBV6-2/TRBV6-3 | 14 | CASSSSGGLQPQHF | TGTGCCAGCAGTTCCTCAGGGGGCCTTCAGCCCCAGCATTTT
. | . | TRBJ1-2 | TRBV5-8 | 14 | CASSLAGGNYGYTF | TGTGCCAGCAGCTTGGCCGGGGGTAACTATGGCTACACCTTC
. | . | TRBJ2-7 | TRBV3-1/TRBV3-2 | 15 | CASSPLRSISYEQYF | TGTGCCAGCAGCCCCCTTCGGAGTATTTCCTACGAGCAGTACTTC
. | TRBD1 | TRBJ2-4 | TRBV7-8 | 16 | CASSLASQGAKNIQYF | TGTGCCAGCAGCTTAGCTTCACAGGGGGCCAAAAACATTCAGTACTTC
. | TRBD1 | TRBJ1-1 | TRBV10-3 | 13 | CATLGQPNTEAFF | TGTGCCACCCTGGGACAGCCGAACACTGAAGCTTTCTTT
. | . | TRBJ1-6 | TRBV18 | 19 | CASSPLSVLGRGDNSPLHF | TGTGCCAGCTCACCACTCTCGGTCTTGGGGCGGGGAGATAATTCACCCCTCCACTTT